This TCR beta chain was sequenced in a study of T cell repertoires in cytomegalovirus infection. TCRdb recomputed calls from the reads with MiXCR, one row per CDR3 protein. Of about 920,000 distinct CDR3 sequences listed, around 32% were seen once; the top ten hold 11% to 15%. As regards this clonotype: Its antigen is unknown. A much larger clone differs from this one at a single base, so this may be a read error.

The CDR3 contains 15 residues. The ends were cut back, 1 base at V and 4 bases at J, with 11 bases in the middle. Germline V gene lookup returns CDR1 SGHTA and CDR2 FQGNSA. This receptor was identified in a human donor in good health (CMV status not recorded). Some clones in this sample may be carry-over from other donors' samples. The gene calls are TRBV7-2 and TRBJ2-1; D call uncertain. This sample comprised cultured CD8+ T cells from PBMCs, obtained from culture after CMV antigen stimulation. The CDR3 spells CTSSLGAGLYNEQFF. CDR3 nucleotides: TGTACCAGCAGCTTAGGGGCAGGTTTGTACAATGAGCAGTTCTTC.